The 9 T cell receptor beta chains listed next were all sequenced from one sample in a study of human T cells and chemical hapten exposure. The time point: patch test 3, about 24 weeks after DPC sensitization. Treatment meaning: therapeutic diphenylcyclopropenone sensitization with weekly scalp DPC. TCRdb re-called the RACE reads through MiXCR, storing one row per CDR3 protein. The sample yields 100,000 to 150,000 distinct CDR3 sequences, around 10% seen once. The sequences come from whole blood, collected in connection with sensitization to the hapten diphenylcyclopropenone (DPC). These receptors were taken from a woman in her forties or fifties with alopecia areata. Some clones in this sample may be carry-over from other donors' samples.

V gene TRBV20-1 combines with J gene TRBJ1-3; no clear D. Per germline, CDR1 DFQATT and CDR2 SNEGSKA (reference sequence). V dropped 4 bases and J dropped 4 bases, with 8 bases sitting between them. The CDR3 contains 12 residues. The CDR3 nucleotides read TGCAGTGCTACGGGGTTGGGAAACACCATATATTTT. Encoded protein: CSATGLGNTIYF.

The V gene is TRBV7-7, the J gene TRBJ2-5, with 7 positions matching TRBD1. Per the germline V gene, CDR1 is SSHAT and CDR2 is FNYEAQ (reference sequence). The CDR3 sequence is 15 residues long. Germline trimming cut 5 bases from V and 5 bases from J; bases unmatched to any gene: 11. As DNA, the CDR3 is TGTGCCAGCAGCCATTCGACAGGGCAGGTGGAGACCCAGTACTTC. Its translation is CASSHSTGQVETQYF. Full variable domain (outside the CDR3, taken from reference TRBV7-7 and TRBJ2-5): GAGVSQSPRYKVTKRGQDVTLRCDPISSHATLYWYQQALGQGPEFLTYFNYEAQPDKSGLPSDRFSAERPEGSISTLTIQRTEQRDSAMYRCASSHSTGQVETQYFGPGTRLLVL.

Many counts were recorded for this clonotype. This sequence joins TRBV20-1 and TRBJ2-5; 7 nucleotides match TRBD1. With 0 bases clipped from V and 5 bases from J, the junction kept 6 bases outside the gene matches. This CDR3 is 14 amino acids long. The germline V gene encodes CDR1 DFQATT and CDR2 SNEGSKA (reference sequence). This CDR3 is CSARDIGGLETQYF. Written as DNA, the CDR3 is TGCAGTGCTAGAGATATAGGGGGCTTGGAGACCCAGTACTTC.

In its sample, this clonotype was seen many times. This sequence joins TRBV18 and TRBJ2-7; the D gene is possibly TRBD2 (9 bases). Germline loops: CDR1 KGHSH, CDR2 LQKENI. The CDR3 length is 19 residues. Trimming removed 3 bases at V and 1 base at J, with 25 bases between. CDR3 bases: TGTGCCAGCTCACCCGCTAGCGGGACAGGACGAAAGAGGTCCTACGAGCAGTACTTC. This translates into CASSPASGTGRKRSYEQYF.

The chain couples TRBV4-1 to TRBJ2-7; 7 bases map to TRBD1. Germline CDR1 and CDR2: MGHRA and YSYEKL. The ends lost 1 base at V and 3 bases at J; junction bases unmatched: 3. The length of the CDR3 is 14 residues. The CDR3 nucleotides are TGCGCCAGCAGCCAAGGGGACAGTTACTACGAGCAGTACTTC. It codes for CASSQGDSYYEQYF.

This chain uses TRBV19 with TRBJ1-1; D unresolved. CDR3 length: 12 amino acids. Germline CDR1 LNHDA, CDR2 SQIVND (reference sequence). V was clipped by 6 bases and J by 6 bases, with 11 bases between them. The CDR3 DNA is TGTGCCAGTAGCCCAGACCCATCTGAAGCTTTCTTT. Its translation: CASSPDPSEAFF.

This clonotype was seen a handful of times. V and J are TRBV3-1 and TRBJ2-1; D possibly corresponds to TRBD2 (6 bases). The CDR3 totals 15 residues. The V end was cut by 1 base, the J end by 3 bases, with 10 bases between. Germline V gene data show CDR1 as LGHDT and CDR2 as YNNKEL (reference sequence). The CDR3 loop is CASSQVLGGYNEQFF. The CDR3 nucleotides are TGTGCCAGCAGCCAAGTTTTGGGGGGCTACAATGAGCAGTTCTTC.

This clonotype was seen more than once but under ten times. This sequence joins TRBV7-2 and TRBJ2-1; 14 bases match TRBD2. The CDR3 loop spans 15 amino acids. After removal of 4 bases from V and 8 bases from J, the junction contained 4 bases not matched to a gene. From germline, CDR1 is SGHTA and CDR2 FQGNSA. The CDR3 reads CASSSGTSGGYEQFF. CDR3 nucleotide sequence: TGTGCCAGCAGCTCCGGGACTAGCGGGGGTTATGAGCAGTTCTTC.

This clonotype was picked up a small number of times. The chain employs TRBV6-2 or TRBV6-3 and TRBJ1-1, with 7 bases fitting TRBD1. CDR1 and CDR2 from the germline V gene are MNHEY and SVGEGT. The CDR3 has 11 amino acids. Trimming at V came to 8 bases and at J to 7 bases, leaving 4 bases not matched to a gene. The CDR3: CASSQGGEAFF. As DNA, the CDR3 is TGTGCCAGCTCTCAGGGGGGTGAAGCTTTCTTT.